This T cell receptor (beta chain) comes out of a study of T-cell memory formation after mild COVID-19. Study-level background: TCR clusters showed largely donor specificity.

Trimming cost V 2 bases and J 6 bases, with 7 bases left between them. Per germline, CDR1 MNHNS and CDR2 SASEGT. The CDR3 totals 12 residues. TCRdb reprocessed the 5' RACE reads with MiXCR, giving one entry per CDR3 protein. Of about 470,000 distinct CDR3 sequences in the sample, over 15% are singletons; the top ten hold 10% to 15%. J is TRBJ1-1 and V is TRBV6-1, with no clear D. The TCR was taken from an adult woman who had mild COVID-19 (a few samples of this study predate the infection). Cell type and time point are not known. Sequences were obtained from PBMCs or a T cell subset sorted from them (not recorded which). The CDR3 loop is CASSEQEAEAFF. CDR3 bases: TGTGCCAGCAGTGAACAGGAGGCTGAAGCTTTCTTT.